Presented here are 14 T cell receptor beta chains from one specimen sequenced in a study of T cells after yellow fever vaccination. TCRdb independently ran MiXCR on the 5' RACE reads; one entry per CDR3 protein. Of approximately 510,000 distinct CDR3 sequences in the sample, roughly 22% are singletons; the top ten hold roughly 16%. Sequencing was performed on PBMCs, taken approximately 22 days after the first yellow fever vaccination. The origin of the receptors is a man aged 18-30 years who received the YFV17D yellow fever vaccine.

This clonotype came up a few times. The chain recombines TRBV20-1 with TRBJ1-1, with D unresolved. V lost 5 bases, J lost 8 bases, and 15 bases lay in between. Germline V lookup: CDR1 DFQATT, CDR2 SNEGSKA (reference sequence). The CDR3 extends over 12 amino acids. Written as DNA, the CDR3 is TGCAGTGCTCAAAGTCGGGTATCAGAAGCTTTCTTT. Encoded protein: CSAQSRVSEAFF.

This chain connects TRBV24-1 to TRBJ1-5, with a tentative D call TRBD1 (6 bases). V gave up 4 bases and J gave up 6 bases, with 21 bases separating them. From germline, CDR1 is KGHDR and CDR2 SFDVKD. CDR3 length: 17 amino acids. This CDR3 is CATSDPAVGGGSQPQHF. The CDR3 region has the DNA TGTGCCACCAGTGACCCGGCTGTGGGCGGGGGCAGTCAGCCCCAGCATTTT.

The chain carries TRBV5-5 and TRBJ2-2, with D possibly TRBD1 on 6 matching bases. The CDR3 spans 15 residues. Germline CDR1 is SGHKS and CDR2 is YYEKEE (reference sequence). Trimming cost V 4 bases and J 6 bases, with 16 bases left between them. As DNA, the CDR3 is TGTGCCAGCAGCCCCCACACAGGGCTGGCCGGGGAGCTGTTTTTT. It specifies CASSPHTGLAGELFF. The full variable domain, rest sourced from reference TRBV5-5 and TRBJ2-2, is DAGVTQSPTHLIKTRGQQVTLRCSPISGHKSVSWYQQVLGQGPQFIFQYYEKEERGRGNFPDRFSARQFPNYSSELNVNALLLGDSALYLCASSPHTGLAGELFFGEGSRLTVL.

This sequence joins TRBV29-1 and TRBJ2-3, with TRBD1 identical over 9 bases. V lost 0 bases to trimming and J lost 0 bases; unmatched junction nucleotides: 4. CDR1 and CDR2 (germline): SQVTM, ANQGSEA. The CDR3 consists of 16 residues. The DNA for the CDR3 is TGCAGCGTTGAAGAACCGACAGGGGGTAGCACAGATACGCAGTATTTT. Encoded protein: CSVEEPTGGSTDTQYF.

This clonotype was seen ten or more times. The V call is TRBV12-5, the J call TRBJ2-3; TRBD2 matches at 9 bases. CDR1 and CDR2 from the germline V gene are LGHNT and FRNRAP. CDR3 length: 16 residues. Trimming at V came to 1 base and at J to 5 bases, leaving 7 bases not matched to a gene. CDR3 in amino acids: CASGLGGGAPEDTQYF. CDR3 nucleotide sequence: TGTGCTAGTGGTTTGGGCGGGGGGGCCCCCGAAGATACGCAGTATTTT.

This clonotype was picked up a small number of times. The chain links TRBV6-6 to TRBJ2-7, with TRBD1 identical over 10 bases. The CDR3 contains 13 residues. Germline values: CDR1 MNHNY, CDR2 SVGAGI (reference sequence). Trimming took 4 bases from V and 4 from J; bases not matched to a gene: 1. The CDR3 DNA follows: TGTGCCAGCAGTTGGGACAGGGGTTACGAGCAGTACTTC. It yields the protein CASSWDRGYEQYF.

The chain is built from TRBV15 and TRBJ1-1; D may be TRBD1 (5 bases). Trimming removed 3 bases at V and 4 bases at J, with 18 bases between. Germline V CDR1 and CDR2: LNHNV, YYDKDF (reference sequence). The CDR3 is made up of 16 amino acids. The CDR3 region has the DNA TGTGCCACCAGCAGTATAGGTGTCAGGGCGACCACTGAAGCTTTCTTT. It translates to CATSSIGVRATTEAFF.

This clonotype occurred a few times. The chain carries TRBV28 and TRBJ2-5; D ambiguous. Germline values: CDR1 MDHEN, CDR2 SYDVKM. The V end was cut by 3 bases, the J end by 2 bases, with 10 bases between. The CDR3 consists of 14 residues. This CDR3 reads CASSLRQSQETQYF. In DNA, the CDR3 is TGTGCCAGCAGTTTGCGTCAGTCACAAGAGACCCAGTACTTC.

This chain connects TRBV4-1 to TRBJ2-6, with D perhaps given as TRBD1 or TRBD2 (5 bases each). V shed 0 bases and J shed 3 bases, with 6 bases lying between them. The CDR3 consists of 15 residues. In germline, CDR1 is MGHRA, CDR2 YSYEKL. CDR3 DNA: TGCGCCAGCAGCCAAGAGGGGGTTGGGGCCAACGTCCTGACTTTC. Translated, it gives CASSQEGVGANVLTF.

The rearrangement uses TRBV20-1 and TRBJ2-7; the D call may be TRBD1 or TRBD2 (6 bases each). The V end was cut by 5 bases, the J end by 4 bases, with 15 bases between. This CDR3 comprises 13 residues. Germline lookup yields CDR1 DFQATT and CDR2 SNEGSKA (reference sequence). CDR3 region: CSALRGTLYEQYF. In DNA form, the CDR3 reads TGCAGTGCTCTGAGGGGGACTTTATACGAGCAGTACTTC.

The chain recombines TRBV28 with TRBJ2-4; weak D call: TRBD1 (6 bases). Germline V gene lookup returns CDR1 MDHEN and CDR2 SYDVKM. This CDR3 has 11 residues. V lost 5 bases, J lost 7 bases, and 6 bases lay in between. The CDR3 sequence: CASSTGNIQYF. CDR3 nucleotide sequence: TGTGCCAGCAGTACAGGGAACATTCAGTACTTC. Complete variable domain (other parts from reference TRBV28 and TRBJ2-4): DVKVTQSSRYLVKRTGEKVFLECVQDMDHENMFWYRQDPGLGLRLIYFSYDVKMKEKGDIPEGYSVSREKKERFSLILESASTNQTSMYLCASSTGNIQYFGAGTRLSVL.

This chain joins TRBV11-2 and TRBJ2-2; no reliable D call. Germline V gives CDR1 SGHAT, CDR2 FQNNGV. The CDR3 totals 12 residues. V was trimmed by 2 bases and J by 7 bases, leaving 5 bases between them. The CDR3 DNA is TGTGCCAGCAGCTTACAGGTCGGGGAGCTGTTTTTT. As protein: CASSLQVGELFF.

The CDR3 DNA sequence: TGCAGCGTAAGACTAGCGGGGGAAGAGACCCAGTACTTC. Translated, it gives CSVRLAGEETQYF. The rearrangement joins TRBV29-1 to TRBJ2-5; TRBD2 aligns across 12 bases. Germline lookup yields CDR1 SQVTM and CDR2 ANQGSEA. This CDR3 has 13 amino acids. Trimming took 6 bases from V and 3 from J; bases not matched to a gene: 2.

This chain connects TRBV11-2 to TRBJ2-1; D possibly corresponds to TRBD1 (6 bases). Germline-derived CDR1 and CDR2 are SGHAT and FQNNGV. Trimming took 6 bases from V and 6 from J, leaving 12 bases between them. This CDR3 contains 13 residues. CDR3 DNA: TGTGCCAGCAGTCTTGACAGGACCAATGAGCAGTTCTTC. Encoded protein: CASSLDRTNEQFF. Complete variable domain (other parts from reference TRBV11-2 and TRBJ2-1): EAGVAQSPRYKIIEKRQSVAFWCNPISGHATLYWYQQILGQGPKLLIQFQNNGVVDDSQLPKDRFSAERLKGVDSTLKIQPAKLEDSAVYLCASSLDRTNEQFFGPGTRLTVL.